The 8 T cell receptor beta chains below were found in one sample sequenced in a study of blood T cell repertoires in COVID-19. The repertoire was sequenced with immunoSEQ multiplex PCR; TCRdb's copy has only in-frame clones and lacks some. The sample holds roughly 410,000 clones, roughly 86% seen once. The specimen sequenced was peripheral blood. These receptors were taken from a woman in her sixties or seventies with COVID-19, enrolled during active disease.

This chain uses TRBV12-3 or TRBV12-4 with TRBJ1-2; no definite D call. There are 12 residues in the CDR3. Deletions cut 2 bases from V and 9 bases from J, with 10 bases between. This CDR3 is CASSLRVGSYTF. The CDR3 DNA is TGTGCCAGCAGTTTAAGAGTTGGTAGCTACACCTTC.

The chain uses TRBV7-9 and TRBJ2-2, with 7 bases aligning to TRBD2. The V segment lost 5 bases and the J segment 1 base; nucleotides outside the gene matches: 13. Germline V gene sequence: CDR1 SEHNR, CDR2 FQNEAQ (reference sequence). The CDR3 totals 18 residues. Written as DNA, the CDR3 is TGTGCCAGCAGCGCCCGAGGGAGGGGAAGCAGGAACACCGGGGAGCTGTTTTTT. Translation gives CASSARGRGSRNTGELFF.

The CDR3, as DNA: TGTGCCAGCAGCCAAGAAAAGCGCGGCACTAACACCGGGGAGCTGTTTTTT. It translates to CASSQEKRGTNTGELFF. The chain links TRBV4-2 to TRBJ2-2; D gene uncertain. This CDR3 has 17 amino acids. In germline, CDR1 is LGHNA, CDR2 YNFKEQ. V was shortened by 0 bases and J by 2 bases, with 13 bases between the two germline ends.

The chain links TRBV29-1 to TRBJ1-1, with D perhaps TRBD1 (6 bases). This CDR3 region has 14 residues. Germline CDR1 and CDR2: SQVTM and ANQGSEA. The V end lost 2 bases, the J end lost 1 base, and 11 bases lay between the germline ends. The CDR3 DNA sequence: TGCAGCGTTGAACAGGGGAAAGAGAACACTGAAGCTTTCTTT. Its translation is CSVEQGKENTEAFF.

The chain uses TRBV3-1 (or the pseudogene TRBV3-2) and TRBJ1-1; 7 positions match TRBD1. The junction had 6 bases not matched to a gene; V was cut back by 5 bases and J by 0 bases. CDR3 length: 15 amino acids. Germline V gene data show CDR1 as LGHDT and CDR2 as YNNKEL (reference sequence). This CDR3 is CASSERQGLNTEAFF. The DNA of the CDR3 is TGTGCCAGCAGCGAACGACAGGGCTTGAACACTGAAGCTTTCTTT.

This chain uses TRBV11-2 with TRBJ1-6; D is unresolved. The ends were cut back, 4 bases at V and 6 bases at J, with 13 bases in the middle. The CDR3 is made up of 15 amino acids. In germline, CDR1 is SGHAT, CDR2 FQNNGV. The CDR3 loop reads CASSYQALSNSPLHF. CDR3 nucleotide sequence: TGTGCCAGCAGCTACCAGGCCCTATCTAATTCACCCCTCCACTTT.

This rearrangement joins TRBV2 to TRBJ2-2; 7 bases are shared with TRBD2. With 7 bases clipped from V and 0 bases from J, the junction kept 5 bases outside the gene matches. The CDR3 spans 15 residues. The germline CDR1 and CDR2 sequences are SNHLY and FYNNEI. The CDR3 loop is CASKSRGANTGELFF. The DNA of the CDR3 is TGTGCCAGCAAAAGCCGGGGGGCGAACACCGGGGAGCTGTTTTTT.

This clone was counted a few times. The CDR3 loop is CAWSELSEAFF. The DNA for the CDR3 is TGTGCCTGGAGTGAACTTTCTGAAGCTTTCTTT. J is TRBJ1-1 and V is TRBV30; D call uncertain. Trimming removed 1 base from V and 6 bases from J, with 6 bases in between. Germline V gene sequence: CDR1 GTSNPN, CDR2 SVGIG (reference sequence). There are 11 residues in the CDR3.